Shown below are 3 T cell receptor beta chains from a single sample sequenced in a study of T cells in Graves' hyperthyroidism and ophthalmopathy. Amplified regions were TCR beta CDR3 sequences from RNA transcripts. HTBI primers were the set used in a first-round RT-PCR of the TCR CDR3. MiXCR, applied by TCRdb to the multiplex PCR reads, yields one record per CDR3 protein. Here the sample spans hundreds of thousands of distinct CDR3 sequences, about 14% being singletons. Material for sequencing was blood. The origin of the receptors is a woman aged 45-65 years with Graves' ophthalmopathy.

This clonotype was counted at least ten times. The chain employs TRBV7-8 and TRBJ2-5, with 11 bases identical to TRBD2. The CDR3 is 16 residues long. The germline V gene encodes CDR1 SGHVS and CDR2 FQNEAQ. Trimming took 1 base from V and 1 from J; bases not matched to a gene: 2. Written as DNA, the CDR3 is TGTGCCAGCAGCTTAGGACTAGCGGGATTCCAAGAGACCCAGTACTTC. It is translated as CASSLGLAGFQETQYF.

The J gene is TRBJ1-2, the V gene TRBV4-2; 7 nucleotides line up with TRBD1. In germline, CDR1 is LGHNA, CDR2 YNFKEQ. This CDR3 region has 16 residues. V lost 0 bases and J lost 6; bases outside the gene matches: 10. The CDR3 DNA follows: TGTGCCAGCAGCCAAGATCCGGGAGGACAGGCAGATGGCTACACCTTC. It yields the protein CASSQDPGGQADGYTF.

This clonotype was counted ten times or more. The rearrangement links TRBV20-1 to TRBJ1-2; D ambiguous. V was pared by 1 base and J by 4 bases, with 4 bases between. The CDR3 has 11 amino acids. The germline V gene has CDR1 DFQATT and CDR2 SNEGSKA (reference sequence). The CDR3 region has the DNA TGCAGTGCTAGAGGGATCTATGGCTACACCTTC. It translates to CSARGIYGYTF.